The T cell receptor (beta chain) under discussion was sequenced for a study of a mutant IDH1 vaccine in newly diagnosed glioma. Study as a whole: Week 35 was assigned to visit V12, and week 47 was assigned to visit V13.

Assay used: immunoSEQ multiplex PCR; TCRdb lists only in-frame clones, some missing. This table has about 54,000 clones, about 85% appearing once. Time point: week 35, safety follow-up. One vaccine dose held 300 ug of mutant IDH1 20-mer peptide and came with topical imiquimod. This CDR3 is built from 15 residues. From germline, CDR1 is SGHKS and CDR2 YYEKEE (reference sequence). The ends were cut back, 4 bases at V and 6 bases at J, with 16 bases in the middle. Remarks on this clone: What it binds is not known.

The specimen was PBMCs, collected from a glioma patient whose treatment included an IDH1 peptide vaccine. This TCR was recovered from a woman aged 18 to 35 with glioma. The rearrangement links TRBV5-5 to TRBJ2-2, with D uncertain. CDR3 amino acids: CASSPLVSGSGELFF. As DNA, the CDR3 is TGTGCCAGCAGCCCCCTGGTTTCGGGTTCCGGGGAGCTGTTTTTT.